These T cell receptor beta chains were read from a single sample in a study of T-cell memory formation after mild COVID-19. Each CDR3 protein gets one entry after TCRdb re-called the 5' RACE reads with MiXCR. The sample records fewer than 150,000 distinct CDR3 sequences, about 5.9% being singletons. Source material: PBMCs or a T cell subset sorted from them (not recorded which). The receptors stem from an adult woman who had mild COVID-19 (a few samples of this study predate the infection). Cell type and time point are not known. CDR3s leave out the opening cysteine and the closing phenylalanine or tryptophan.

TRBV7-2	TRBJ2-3	ASSLDKSTDTQY
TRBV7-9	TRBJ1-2	ASSQRQGAYGYT
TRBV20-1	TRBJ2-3	SASSLAGGTTDTQY
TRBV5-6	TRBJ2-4	ASSLETGDVGKNIQY
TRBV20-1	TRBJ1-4	SAPTGKTPMGEKLF
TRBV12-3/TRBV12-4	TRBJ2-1	ASSPQGPLHNEQF
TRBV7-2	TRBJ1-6	ASSLVGGSNSPLH
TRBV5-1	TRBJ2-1	ASSFGLAGGNFYNEQF
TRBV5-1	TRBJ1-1	ASSLGSGTNTEAF
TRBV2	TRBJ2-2	ASSDRANTGELF
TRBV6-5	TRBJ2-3	ASPPPGGRLSTDTQY
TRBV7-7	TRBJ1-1	ASSLGAGNTF
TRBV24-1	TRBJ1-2	ATSDFNSRTGYT
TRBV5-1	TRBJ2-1	ASRLSGTSYNEQF
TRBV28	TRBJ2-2	ASSSHGELF
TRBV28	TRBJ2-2	ASRSPRVTGELF
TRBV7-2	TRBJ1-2	ASSYIIAYGYT
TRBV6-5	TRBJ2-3	ASSYFPRSPSTDTQY
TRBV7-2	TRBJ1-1	ASSLYTNTEAF
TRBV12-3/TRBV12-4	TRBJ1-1	ASSLWSYEAF
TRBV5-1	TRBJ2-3	ASSPGAGGPTDTQY
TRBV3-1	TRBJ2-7	ASSRRGRNEQY
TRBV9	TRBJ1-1	ASSSRQENTEAF
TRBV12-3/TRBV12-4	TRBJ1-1	ASSLRAGWTEAF
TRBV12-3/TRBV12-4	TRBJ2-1	ASSRLQTRTGGEEQF